This T cell receptor beta chain was captured by sequencing in a study of shared clonotypes between healthy human individuals. Whole-study context: Donor composition was a couple of women and three men, aged 18 to 49.

The donors, healthy adults who were HIV-negative, had experienced no recent acute infections or vaccinations. This CDR3 has 15 amino acids. Germline V lookup: CDR1 SEHNR, CDR2 FQNEAQ (reference sequence). V was shortened by 6 bases and J by 0 bases, with 11 bases between the two germline ends. Sequencing was at deep level. Some clones are missing from TCRdb's copy, which holds only in-frame ones; the method was immunoSEQ multiplex PCR. The sample shows millions of clones, around 90% of them seen only once. The chain carries TRBV7-9 and TRBJ2-2, with D perhaps TRBD2 (5 bases). This TCR was sampled from a man aged 18 to 30 in good health. What was sequenced was naive CD4+ T cells sorted from blood. As to subset: CD45RA+ positively selected. This CDR3 reads CASSLRTPNTGELFF. The DNA of the CDR3 is TGTGCCAGCAGTTTAAGGACTCCGAACACCGGGGAGCTGTTTTTT. Together with reference TRBV7-9 and TRBJ2-2, the CDR3 gives the full variable domain: DTGVSQNPRHKITKRGQNVTFRCDPISEHNRLYWYRQTLGQGPEFLTYFQNEAQLEKSRLLSDRFSAERPKGSFSTLEIQRTEQGDSAMYLCASSLRTPNTGELFFGEGSRLTVL.